The entry below describes one T cell receptor (beta chain). Its antigen is as yet unknown. Using its own MiXCR run on the reads, TCRdb lists one record per CDR3 protein. The sample records approximately 100,000 distinct CDR3 sequences, roughly 39% being singletons. This specimen belongs to a study of T cell repertoires in cytomegalovirus infection. Study-wide context: A matching HLA type, together with CMV infection, was signaled by public TCR beta signatures. Study results and limitations: The response measured ex vivo was dominated by TCR beta clonotypes (HLA-C-restricted and CMV-specific). Cumulative public TCR beta family frequency identified carriers of CMV plus the relevant HLA.

The CDR3 totals 15 residues. V was cut by 5 bases and J by 6 bases, with 19 bases left in between. Here the sequenced sample was CD8+ T cells from cultured PBMCs, taken from culture after CMV antigen stimulation. This TCR was recovered from a human donor in good health (CMV status not recorded). Some clones in this sample may be carry-over from other donors' samples. V usage is TRBV12-3 or TRBV12-4 and J usage is TRBJ1-2, with D hard to call. This CDR3 is CASSRGYPVLDGYTF. The CDR3 DNA is TGTGCCAGCAGTCGAGGGTACCCGGTCCTGGATGGCTACACCTTC.